Given below is one T cell receptor beta chain in context. The data were obtained in a study of blood T cell repertoires in COVID-19. This table comes from immunoSEQ multiplex PCR, and its TCRdb copy is limited to in-frame clones, with some not included. Counted here are 350,000 to 400,000 clones, approximately 90% occurring once; the ten biggest clones make up 0.8% to 0.9%. This CDR3 is built from 15 residues. The germline V gene encodes CDR1 MNHEY and CDR2 SVGEGT. V was pared by 2 bases and J by 2 bases, with 1 base of the junction left unmatched. The sample comprised PBMCs or T cells enriched from blood (not recorded which). The TCR sequence derives from a woman aged 40 to 49 who had been exposed to COVID-19. The gene calls are TRBV6-2 or TRBV6-3 and TRBJ2-1; TRBD1 agrees at 9 bases. The CDR3 DNA reads as TGTGCCAGCAGTTACAGGGACAGGGCCTACAATGAGCAGTTCTTC. Translation gives CASSYRDRAYNEQFF.